This T cell receptor beta chain was observed in a study of cytomegalovirus exposure and HLA in healthy donors. CDR3 length: 10 residues. Trimming cost V 6 bases and J 7 bases, with 7 bases left between them. Germline CDR1 SNHLY, CDR2 FYNNEI. The PCR ran on 60 Vbeta and 13 Jbeta primers. Profiling relied on immunoSEQ multiplex PCR, and the TCRdb table lists in-frame clones only, not all of them. The sample gives 100,000 or so clones, 74% of which show up once; approximately 1.9% is in the top ten. Overall study findings and caveats: Most TCR sequences were seen very rarely across donors, but some public TCRs occurred in many. By HLA locus, TCR association rates varied in a later analysis, with DRB1 showing the most and HLA-C the fewest.

A single count supports this clone. Its antigen is as yet unknown. This donor's CMV serostatus is unrecorded. The V and J genes are TRBV2 and TRBJ2-7; tentative D call: TRBD2 (5 bases). Sequencing used PBMCs. The TCR comes from a human donor in good health. The CDR3 sequence is CASSRLEQYF. The CDR3 DNA follows: TGTGCCAGCAGCCGACTAGAGCAGTACTTC.